Listed below are T cell receptor beta chains from one sample, sequenced in a study of cytomegalovirus exposure and HLA in healthy donors. The data were produced by immunoSEQ multiplex PCR, yet TCRdb's version contains in-frame clones alone and is incomplete. Among 200,000 to 250,000 clones listed, around nine tenths were seen once. The sequencing sample was made of PBMCs. All receptors come from a woman aged 18-29 years in good health and CMV-seronegative. Both conserved end residues are part of each CDR3. D genes are given only for firm matches. Expanded clones are given a class, and other clones once, few, many or no size at all.

size | J | D | V | DNA | CDR3
few | TRBJ1-2 | TRBD1 | TRBV28 | TGTGCCAGCAGGGTCGACAGGGTAGGTGGCTACACCTTC | CASRVDRVGGYTF
- | TRBJ2-3 | TRBD2 | TRBV9 | TGTGCCAGCAGTCCCAGACTAGCGGGAGATGAAGATACGCAGTATTTT | CASSPRLAGDEDTQYF
- | TRBJ1-4 | - | TRBV30 | TGTGCCTACCAGGGATCGTCTAATGAAAAACTGTTTTTT | CAYQGSSNEKLFF
- | TRBJ1-2 | TRBD1 | TRBV2 | TGTGCCAGCGGCGAGACAGGGATCTATGGCTACACCTTC | CASGETGIYGYTF
- | TRBJ2-1 | TRBD2 | TRBV5-1 | TGCGCCAGCAGACAGGGACTAGCGGGGTACAATGAGCAGTTCTTC | CASRQGLAGYNEQFF
- | TRBJ1-2 | - | TRBV9 | TGTGCCAGCAGCGTAGACCACAGGGTTCGGAGCTATGGCTACACCTTC | CASSVDHRVRSYGYTF
- | TRBJ1-3 | TRBD1 | TRBV5-1 | TGCGCCAGCAGCTTGGGAACAGGGGGTTCTGGAAACACCATATATTTT | CASSLGTGGSGNTIYF
- | TRBJ2-5 | TRBD2 | TRBV10-3 | TGTGCCATCAGTGGAGCGGGAAGGCAAGAGACCCAGTACTTC | CAISGAGRQETQYF
few | TRBJ1-1 | - | TRBV18 | TGTGCCAGCTCACCCCACAGGGACACTGAAGCTTTCTTT | CASSPHRDTEAFF
- | TRBJ1-3 | TRBD1 | TRBV9 | TGTGCCAGCAGCGCGACAGGGTCTGGAAACACCATATATTTT | CASSATGSGNTIYF